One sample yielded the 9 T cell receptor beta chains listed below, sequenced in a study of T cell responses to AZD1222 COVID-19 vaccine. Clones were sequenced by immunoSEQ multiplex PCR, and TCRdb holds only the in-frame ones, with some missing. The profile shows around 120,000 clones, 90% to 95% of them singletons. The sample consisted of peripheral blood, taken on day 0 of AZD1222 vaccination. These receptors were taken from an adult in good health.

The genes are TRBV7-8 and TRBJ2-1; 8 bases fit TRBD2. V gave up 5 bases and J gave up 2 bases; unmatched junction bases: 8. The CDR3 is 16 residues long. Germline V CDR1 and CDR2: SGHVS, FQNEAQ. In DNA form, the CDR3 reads TGTGCCAGCAGCCTCGGGACTAGATTTCCCTACAATGAGCAGTTCTTC. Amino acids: CASSLGTRFPYNEQFF.

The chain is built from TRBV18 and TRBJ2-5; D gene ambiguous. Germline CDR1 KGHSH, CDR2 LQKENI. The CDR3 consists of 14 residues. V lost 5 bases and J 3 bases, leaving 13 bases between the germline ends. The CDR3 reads CASSSSSSKETQYF. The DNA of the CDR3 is TGTGCCAGCTCATCGAGTTCGTCCAAAGAGACCCAGTACTTC.

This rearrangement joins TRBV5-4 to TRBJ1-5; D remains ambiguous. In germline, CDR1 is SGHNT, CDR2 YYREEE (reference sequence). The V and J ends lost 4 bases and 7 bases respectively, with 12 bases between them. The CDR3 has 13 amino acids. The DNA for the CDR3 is TGTGCCAGCAGCCTTGATCCAGGCCAGCCCCAGCATTTT. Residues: CASSLDPGQPQHF.

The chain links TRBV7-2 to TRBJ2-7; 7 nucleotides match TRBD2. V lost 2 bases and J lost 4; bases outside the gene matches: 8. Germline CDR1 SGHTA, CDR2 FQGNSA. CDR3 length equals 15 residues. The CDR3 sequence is CASSLSGLAAYEQYF. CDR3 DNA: TGTGCCAGCAGCTTATCTGGTCTAGCGGCATACGAGCAGTACTTC.

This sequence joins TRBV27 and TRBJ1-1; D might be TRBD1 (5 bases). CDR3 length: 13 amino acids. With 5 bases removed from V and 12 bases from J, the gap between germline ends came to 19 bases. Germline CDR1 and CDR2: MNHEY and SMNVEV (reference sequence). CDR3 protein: CASSPTGRGGTFF. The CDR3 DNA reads TGTGCCAGCAGTCCCACGGGGAGGGGAGGAACTTTCTTT.

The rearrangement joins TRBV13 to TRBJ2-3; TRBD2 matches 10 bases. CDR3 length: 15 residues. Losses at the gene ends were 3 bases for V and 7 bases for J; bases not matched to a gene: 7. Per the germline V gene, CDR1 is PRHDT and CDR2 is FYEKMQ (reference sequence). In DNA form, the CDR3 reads TGTGCCAGCAGCTTCCCTAGCGGGAGTTTGAATACGCAGTATTTT. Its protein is CASSFPSGSLNTQYF.

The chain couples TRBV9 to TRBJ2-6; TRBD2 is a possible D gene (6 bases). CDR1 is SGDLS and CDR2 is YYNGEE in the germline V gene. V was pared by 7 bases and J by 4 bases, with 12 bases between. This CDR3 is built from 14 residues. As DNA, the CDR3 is TGTGCCAGCTGGCGGGCGGGAGGGGCCAACGTCCTGACTTTC. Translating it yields CASWRAGGANVLTF.

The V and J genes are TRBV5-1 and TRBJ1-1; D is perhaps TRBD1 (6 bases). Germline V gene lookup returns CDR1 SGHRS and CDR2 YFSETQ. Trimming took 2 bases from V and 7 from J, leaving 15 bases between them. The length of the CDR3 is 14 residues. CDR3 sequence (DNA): TGCGCCAGCAGCTTCCTAGGGGACACATTTGAAGCTTTCTTT. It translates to CASSFLGDTFEAFF.

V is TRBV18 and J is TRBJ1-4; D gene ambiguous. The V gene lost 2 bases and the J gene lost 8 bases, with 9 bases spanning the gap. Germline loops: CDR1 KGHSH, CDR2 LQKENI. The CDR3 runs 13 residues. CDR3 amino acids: CASSPWGREKLFF. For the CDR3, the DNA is TGTGCCAGCTCACCATGGGGTAGGGAAAAACTGTTTTTT.